These T cell receptor beta chains were read from a single sample in a study of OX40 agonist ivuxolimab in advanced cancers. Clones were sequenced by immunoSEQ multiplex PCR, and TCRdb holds only the in-frame ones, with some missing. The sample records tens of thousands of clones, roughly 89% being singletons. Here the sequenced sample was CD4+ or CD8+ T cells sorted from blood, taken in a trial of the OX40 agonist ivuxolimab. Source of these receptors: an adult with an advanced solid tumor such as melanoma, head and neck, liver or kidney cancer. Each CDR3 is given with its conserved first and last residue. A D gene is named only where the DNA matches it firmly. Only part of the rows carry a size: once, few, many, or a class if the clone is expanded.

TRBV5-8	.	TRBJ1-1	.	TGTGCCAGCAGCTTTTCAGGGTTCGTTGTGAGGACTGAAGCTTTCTTT	CASSFSGFVVRTEAFF
TRBV9	.	TRBJ1-6	.	TGTGCCAGCAGCAAGAGGAGGGGGAATTCACCCCTCCACTTT	CASSKRRGNSPLHF
TRBV2	.	TRBJ1-3	TRBD1	TGTGCCAGCAGTGGGGGACAGGGGGCTGCTGGAAACACCATATATTTT	CASSGGQGAAGNTIYF
TRBV5-4	few	TRBJ2-3	.	TGTGCCAGCAGTAATTGGGCAGATACGCAGTATTTT	CASSNWADTQYF
TRBV2	.	TRBJ1-2	TRBD1	TGTGCCCAAGATCTGGGACAGGGCGCCTATGGCTACACCTTC	CAQDLGQGAYGYTF
TRBV6-5	.	TRBJ2-1	.	TGTGCCAGCAGTTACTCGCCGGGGCCCTACAATGAGCAGTTCTTC	CASSYSPGPYNEQFF
TRBV6-5	.	TRBJ1-1	TRBD1	TGTGCCAGCAGTTACGGACAGGTTAACACTGAAGCTTTCTTT	CASSYGQVNTEAFF
TRBV6-6	.	TRBJ2-7	.	TGTGCCAGCAGTTACGGGGGCACCTACGAGCAGTACTTC	CASSYGGTYEQYF
TRBV5-1	once	TRBJ2-1	.	TGCGCCAGCAGCTTGTATGGTCCATACAATGAGCAGTTCTTC	CASSLYGPYNEQFF
TRBV19	.	TRBJ2-2	TRBD1	TGTGCCAGTGAGGGGGCATCGGGGACCGGGGAGCTGTTTTTT	CASEGASGTGELFF
TRBV5-6	few	TRBJ1-1	.	TGTGCCAGCAGTCCTGGGTTGGGGGCCGAAGCTTTCTTT	CASSPGLGAEAFF